This TCR beta chain was sequenced for a study of T cell changes during pregnancy in multiple sclerosis. TCRdb's copy holds only in-frame clones and misses some; the assay was immunoSEQ multiplex PCR. Found here are 65,000 to 80,000 clones, 93% of them singletons; the top ten hold 2.5% to 3%. The source of this sequence is a female donor with multiple sclerosis, enrolled in a pregnancy study. The input for sequencing was peripheral blood, taken in the second trimester of pregnancy.

CDR3: CASNQGPGNQPQHF. In nucleotides, the CDR3 is TGTGCCAGTAATCAGGGGCCCGGCAATCAGCCCCAGCATTTT. This chain joins TRBV19 and TRBJ1-5; tentatively, D is TRBD1 (6 bases). The CDR3 is 14 residues long. V dropped 7 bases and J dropped 2 bases, with 12 bases sitting between them. The germline V gene has CDR1 LNHDA and CDR2 SQIVND (reference sequence).